This passage covers 26 T cell receptor beta chains from one sample sequenced in a study of T cells after yellow fever vaccination. TCRdb analysed the 5' RACE reads with MiXCR anew, one entry per CDR3 protein. The data show 300,000 to 400,000 distinct CDR3 sequences, roughly an eighth seen once. The specimen comprised CD4+ T cells sorted from PBMCs, sampled 15 days after the yellow fever booster vaccination. These TCRs come from a man aged 18 to 30 who received the YFV17D yellow fever vaccine.

The chain recombines TRBV5-4 with TRBJ1-2, with 11 bases that match TRBD1. CDR1 is SGHNT, CDR2 YYREEE, per germline (reference sequence). The CDR3 runs 16 residues. The J segment lost 4 bases and the V segment lost 2 bases, leaving 7 bases of the junction unmatched. CDR3 loop: CASSFGQGAVGYGYTF. As DNA, the CDR3 is TGTGCCAGCAGCTTCGGACAGGGGGCGGTGGGCTATGGCTACACCTTC.

The chain combines TRBV10-3 with TRBJ2-1, with D possibly matching TRBD1 (6 bases). This CDR3 has 13 residues. In germline, CDR1 is ENHRY, CDR2 SYGVKD. V gave up 6 bases and J gave up 8 bases, with 14 bases separating them. CDR3: CAIRTSTGYEQFF. CDR3 DNA sequence: TGTGCCATCAGGACCTCGACAGGTTATGAGCAGTTCTTC.

This clonotype was seen repeatedly, ten times or more. The chain joins TRBV14 to TRBJ2-5; the D gene is possibly TRBD1 (5 bases). V shed 6 bases and J shed 5 bases, with 13 bases lying between them. The CDR3 is 13 amino acids. Germline V gives CDR1 SGHDN, CDR2 FVKESK. For the CDR3, the DNA is TGTGCCAGCAGAAAATTGCCAGGGGAGACCCAGTACTTC. As protein: CASRKLPGETQYF.

This clonotype has at least ten counts. V and J are TRBV23-1 and TRBJ2-7; a weak D match, TRBD1 (6 bases). TRBV23-1 is an ORF, and what it does is uncertain. V was cut by 4 bases and J by 3 bases, with 13 bases left in between. The CDR3 consists of 14 residues. The CDR3 DNA reads TGCGCCAGCAGTCCGTTGACAGGCCACTACGAGCAGTACTTC. It encodes CASSPLTGHYEQYF.

V and J are TRBV5-1 and TRBJ2-5; D is possibly TRBD1 (5 bases). This CDR3 region has 13 residues. The V end lost 7 bases, the J end lost 3 bases, and 13 bases lay between the germline ends. The V gene's germline CDR1 is SGHRS and CDR2 YFSETQ. CDR3: CASSEAGKETQYF. CDR3 DNA: TGCGCCAGCTCAGAAGCAGGGAAAGAGACCCAGTACTTC.

The rearrangement uses TRBV7-2 and TRBJ1-2; 10 bases agree with TRBD1. With 7 bases clipped from V and 7 bases from J, the junction kept 9 bases outside the gene matches. The CDR3 is 14 amino acids. Germline loops: CDR1 SGHTA, CDR2 FQGNSA. DNA for the CDR3: TGTGCCAGCACCCAAAGGGGACAGGGGATTGGCTACACCTTC. Its translation is CASTQRGQGIGYTF. The full variable domain, its missing parts supplied by reference TRBV7-2 and TRBJ1-2, is GAGVSQSPSNKVTEKGKDVELRCDPISGHTALYWYRQSLGQGLEFLIYFQGNSAPDKSGLPSDRFSAERTGGSVSTLTIQRTQQEDSAVYLCASTQRGQGIGYTFGSGTRLTVV.

This clonotype appeared a few times. This CDR3 reads CASSVMATGGEKLFF. As DNA, the CDR3 is TGTGCCAGCAGCGTAATGGCGACAGGGGGTGAAAAACTGTTTTTT. V gene TRBV7-6 combines with J gene TRBJ1-4; 9 nucleotides align to TRBD1. CDR3 size: 15 residues. Trimming cost V 5 bases and J 7 bases; bases outside gene matches: 8. From germline, CDR1 is SGHVS and CDR2 FNYEAQ.

The rearrangement links TRBV7-9 to TRBJ2-5; D remains ambiguous. The germline V and J ends were trimmed by 5 bases and 4 bases, with 14 bases remaining between them. The CDR3 sequence is 14 residues long. CDR1 is SEHNR and CDR2 is FQNEAQ in the germline V gene (reference sequence). CDR3 amino acids: CASSPTGLVETQYF. The CDR3 coding sequence is TGTGCCAGCAGCCCTACGGGTCTGGTAGAGACCCAGTACTTC.

The chain links TRBV6-1 to TRBJ2-7, with D tentatively TRBD1 (6 bases). The CDR3 has 14 amino acids. Germline loops: CDR1 MNHNS, CDR2 SASEGT. The ends were cut back, 8 bases at V and 4 bases at J, with 18 bases in the middle. The CDR3 sequence: CASPKGSGAYEQYF. The CDR3 DNA follows: TGTGCCAGCCCGAAAGGGTCAGGGGCTTACGAGCAGTACTTC.

The J gene is TRBJ2-1, the V gene TRBV7-2; 8 bases align to TRBD2. V lost 1 base and J lost 6; bases outside the gene matches: 5. This CDR3 spans 15 amino acids. Germline CDR1 is SGHTA and CDR2 is FQGNSA. CDR3 nucleotides: TGTGCCAGCAGCTTAGTCCGGCTAGCGGGCAATGAGCAGTTCTTC. Amino acid sequence: CASSLVRLAGNEQFF.

The V call is TRBV29-1, the J call TRBJ2-6; 7 bases match TRBD1. Germline-derived CDR1 and CDR2 are SQVTM and ANQGSEA. The CDR3 runs 16 residues. The trim removed 4 bases at V and 7 bases at J, leaving 13 bases unmatched. The CDR3 DNA sequence: TGCAGCGTTGCCGGGACAGCCGAGCTCGATGCCAACGTCCTGACTTTC. Residues: CSVAGTAELDANVLTF.

This chain links TRBV6-5 with TRBJ1-1; no clear D gene. Per the germline V gene, CDR1 is MNHEY and CDR2 is SVGAGI. There are 14 residues in the CDR3. V was cut by 2 bases and J by 5 bases, with 12 bases left in between. As DNA, the CDR3 is TGTGCCAGCAGTTACAAGGGAGTGTATACTGAAGCTTTCTTT. It is translated as CASSYKGVYTEAFF.

This CDR3 reads CASSAGTGYNSPLHF. Here the CDR3 DNA reads TGTGCCAGCAGCGCCGGGACAGGTTATAATTCACCCCTCCACTTT. The chain carries TRBV9 and TRBJ1-6; 8 bases map to TRBD1. CDR3 length: 15 amino acids. The germline V gene has CDR1 SGDLS and CDR2 YYNGEE. V dropped 3 bases and J dropped 4; count of bases not matched to a gene: 3.

This clonotype was seen at least ten times. This chain links TRBV7-2 with TRBJ2-7, with D perhaps TRBD2 (7 bases). Trimming removed 2 bases at V and 4 bases at J, with 15 bases between. The CDR3 spans 15 residues. Per the germline V gene, CDR1 is SGHTA and CDR2 is FQGNSA. In nucleotides, the CDR3 is TGTGCCAGCAGCTTAATTACTGCGGGGGCTTACGAGCAGTACTTC. Protein sequence: CASSLITAGAYEQYF.

The V and J genes are TRBV7-2 and TRBJ2-7; TRBD2 matches at 16 bases. The CDR3 is 16 residues long. The V segment lost 5 bases and the J segment 5 bases; nucleotides outside the gene matches: 6. The germline V gene encodes CDR1 SGHTA and CDR2 FQGNSA. The CDR3 DNA sequence: TGTGCCAGCAGCAAGGGACTAGCGGGGGGGATGAACGAGCAGTACTTC. Its protein is CASSKGLAGGMNEQYF.

The table lists this clonotype with a few counts. The chain is built from TRBV30 and TRBJ1-1; D unresolved. CDR1 and CDR2 from the germline V gene are GTSNPN and SVGIG (reference sequence). The CDR3 spans 11 residues. V lost 5 bases, J lost 3 bases, and 7 bases lay in between. The CDR3 DNA sequence: TGTGCCTGGGGGCGGTACACTGAAGCTTTCTTT. This codes for CAWGRYTEAFF.

The chain carries TRBV7-2 and TRBJ2-1; D not resolved. This CDR3 comprises 12 residues. V was clipped by 5 bases and J by 6 bases, with 8 bases between them. Germline loops: CDR1 SGHTA, CDR2 FQGNSA. The CDR3 sequence: CASSASVNEQFF. In DNA, the CDR3 is TGTGCCAGCAGCGCCAGCGTCAATGAGCAGTTCTTC.

The chain has TRBV5-1 and TRBJ2-7; TRBD2 agrees at 9 bases. This CDR3 region has 16 residues. Per the germline V gene, CDR1 is SGHRS and CDR2 is YFSETQ. Trimming removed 4 bases from V and 7 bases from J; junction bases left unmatched: 15. The CDR3 nucleotides are TGCGCCAGCAGCGGACGTCTAGCGGGAAGGGCAGGGGAGCAGTACTTC. Its protein is CASSGRLAGRAGEQYF.

The rearrangement links TRBV6-1 to TRBJ1-5; a weak D match, TRBD1 (5 bases). The CDR3 is 10 residues long. The V end lost 3 bases, the J end lost 11 bases, and 5 bases lay between the germline ends. Germline values: CDR1 MNHNS, CDR2 SASEGT. The CDR3: CASSEGAQHF. The CDR3 DNA reads TGTGCCAGCAGTGAGGGGGCCCAGCATTTT.

This clonotype has a count of ten or more. The chain combines TRBV12-3 or TRBV12-4 with TRBJ2-7; tentative D call: TRBD1 (6 bases). This CDR3 comprises 14 residues. The ends were cut back, 5 bases at V and 3 bases at J, with 14 bases in the middle. This CDR3 reads CASSRGDTYYEQYV. The DNA of the CDR3 is TGTGCCAGCAGTCGAGGGGACACCTACTACGAGCAGTACGTC.

This clonotype was seen more than once but under ten times. The rearrangement joins TRBV7-2 to TRBJ2-1; D is unresolved. From germline, CDR1 is SGHTA and CDR2 FQGNSA. The V end was cut by 1 base, the J end by 9 bases, with 10 bases between. This CDR3 region has 13 residues. As DNA, the CDR3 is TGTGCCAGCAGCTTAGTGGGTCGAGTTGAGCAGTTCTTC. Its protein product is CASSLVGRVEQFF.

The chain is built from TRBV6-2 or TRBV6-3 and TRBJ2-3; 8 positions agree with TRBD2. J gave up 11 bases and V 6 bases, and 4 bases lay outside the gene matches. CDR1 and CDR2 from the germline V gene are MNHEY and SVGEGT. The CDR3 has 11 amino acids. For the CDR3, the DNA is TGTGCCAGCAGCCACGGGGGGGGGCAGTATTTT. The encoded protein is CASSHGGGQYF.

This clonotype was found a few times. This chain joins TRBV6-5 and TRBJ2-1; D gene ambiguous. The germline V gene has CDR1 MNHEY and CDR2 SVGAGI. There are 13 residues in the CDR3. Trimming cost V 3 bases and J 15 bases, with 18 bases left between them. CDR3 bases: TGTGCCAGCAGTTATGGGCCTAGTATCATGTTGTTCTTC. Translating it yields CASSYGPSIMLFF.

The CDR3 protein is CASGATGVDTQYF. The CDR3 region has the DNA TGTGCTAGTGGTGCAACGGGGGTAGATACGCAGTATTTT. The chain combines TRBV12-5 with TRBJ2-3, with D possibly being TRBD2 (6 bases). The V gene's germline CDR1 is LGHNT and CDR2 FRNRAP. Trimming shortened V by 5 bases and J by 5 bases, and 11 bases separated the two germline ends. The CDR3 is 13 amino acids. The full variable domain, rest sourced from reference TRBV12-5 and TRBJ2-3, is DARVTQTPRHKVTEMGQEVTMRCQPILGHNTVFWYRQTMMQGLELLAYFRNRAPLDDSGMPKDRFSAEMPDATLATLKIQPSEPRDSAVYFCASGATGVDTQYFGPGTRLTVL.

The J gene is TRBJ1-6, the V gene TRBV10-1, with D uncertain. V shed 3 bases and J shed 12 bases, with 12 bases lying between them. The CDR3 consists of 13 residues. CDR1 WNHNN and CDR2 SYGVQD come from the germline V gene (reference sequence). The CDR3 protein is CASSDRAIGPLHF. The CDR3, as DNA: TGCGCCAGCAGTGATCGGGCCATCGGACCCCTCCACTTT.

The chain has TRBV3-1 and TRBJ2-7; 7 positions agree with TRBD1. CDR3 length: 19 residues. The V segment lost 0 bases and the J segment 3 bases; nucleotides outside the gene matches: 17. The V gene's germline CDR1 is LGHDT and CDR2 YNNKEL (reference sequence). The DNA of the CDR3 is TGTGCCAGCAGCCAAGAAAGGGGGTATTCCGGGACAGCCCTCTACGAGCAGTACTTC. Translated, it gives CASSQERGYSGTALYEQYF.